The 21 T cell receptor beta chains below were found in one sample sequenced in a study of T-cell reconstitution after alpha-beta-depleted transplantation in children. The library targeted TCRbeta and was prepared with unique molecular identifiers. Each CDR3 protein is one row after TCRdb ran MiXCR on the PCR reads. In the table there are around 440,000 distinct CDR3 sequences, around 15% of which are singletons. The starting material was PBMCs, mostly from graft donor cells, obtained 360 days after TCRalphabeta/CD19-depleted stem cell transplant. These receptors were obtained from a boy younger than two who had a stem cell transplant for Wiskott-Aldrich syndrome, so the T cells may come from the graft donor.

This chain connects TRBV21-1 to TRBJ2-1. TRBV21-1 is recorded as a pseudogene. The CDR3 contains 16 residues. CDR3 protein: CASSKNKRQPYNEQFF. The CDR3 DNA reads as TGTGCCAGCAGCAAAAATAAGAGACAGCCCTACAATGAGCAGTTCTTC.

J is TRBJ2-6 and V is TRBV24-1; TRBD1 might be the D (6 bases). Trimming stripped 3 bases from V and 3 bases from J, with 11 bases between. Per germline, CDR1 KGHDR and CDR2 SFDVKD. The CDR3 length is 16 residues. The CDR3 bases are TGTGCCACCAGTGATCCAGGGGCGGGTGGGGCCAACGTCCTGACTTTC. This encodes CATSDPGAGGANVLTF.

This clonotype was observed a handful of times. This CDR3 reads CATSRVIRTGALAKNIQYF. CDR3 coding DNA: TGTGCCACCAGCAGAGTTATTAGGACGGGGGCGTTAGCCAAAAACATTCAGTACTTC. The V call is TRBV15, the J call TRBJ2-4; either TRBD1 or TRBD2 may supply D (6 bases each). The CDR3 has 19 amino acids. CDR1 and CDR2 (germline): LNHNV, YYDKDF (reference sequence). V was cut by 1 base and J by 0 bases, with 19 bases left in between.

The CDR3 spells CATSDFRTPFADFITGELFF. The CDR3 coding sequence is TGTGCCACCAGTGATTTTCGGACCCCCTTCGCAGACTTCATCACCGGGGAGCTGTTTTTT. The chain recombines TRBV24-1 with TRBJ2-2; D is ambiguous. Trimming shortened V by 1 base and J by 4 bases, and 24 bases separated the two germline ends. CDR1 is KGHDR and CDR2 is SFDVKD in the germline V gene. The length of the CDR3 is 20 residues.

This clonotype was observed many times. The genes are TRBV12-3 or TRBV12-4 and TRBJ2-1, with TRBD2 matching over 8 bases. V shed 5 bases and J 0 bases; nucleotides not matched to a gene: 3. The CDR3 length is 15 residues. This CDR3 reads CASSAGGISYNEQFF. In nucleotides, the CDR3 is TGTGCCAGCAGTGCGGGGGGCATCTCCTACAATGAGCAGTTCTTC.

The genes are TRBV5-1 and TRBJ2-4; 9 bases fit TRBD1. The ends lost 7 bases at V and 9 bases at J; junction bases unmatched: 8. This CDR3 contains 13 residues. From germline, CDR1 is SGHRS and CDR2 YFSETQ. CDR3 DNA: TGCGCCAGCCCGGGGACAGGGAGGGCCATTCAGTACTTC. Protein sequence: CASPGTGRAIQYF.

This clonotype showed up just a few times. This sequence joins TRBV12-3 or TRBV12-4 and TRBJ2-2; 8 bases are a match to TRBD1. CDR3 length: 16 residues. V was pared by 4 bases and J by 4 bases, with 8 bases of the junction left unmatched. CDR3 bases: TGTGCCAGCAGTTCCCGGACAGGGAAGGTCACCGGGGAGCTGTTTTTT. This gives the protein CASSSRTGKVTGELFF.

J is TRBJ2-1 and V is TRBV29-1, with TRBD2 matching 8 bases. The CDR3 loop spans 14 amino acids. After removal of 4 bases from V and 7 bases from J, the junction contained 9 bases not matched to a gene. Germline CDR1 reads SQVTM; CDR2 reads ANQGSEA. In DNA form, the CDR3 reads TGCAGCGTTGCCGGGAGGGCCCTCCATAATGAGCAGTTCTTC. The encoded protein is CSVAGRALHNEQFF.

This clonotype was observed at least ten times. The CDR3 DNA follows: TGTGCCAGCAGTTACTCGAGAGGGTACGAGCAGTACTTC. Protein product: CASSYSRGYEQYF. V and J are TRBV6-5 and TRBJ2-7, with D possibly being TRBD2 (5 bases). The V end lost 0 bases, the J end lost 4 bases, and 7 bases lay between the germline ends. Germline V lookup: CDR1 MNHEY, CDR2 SVGAGI. This CDR3 has 13 residues.

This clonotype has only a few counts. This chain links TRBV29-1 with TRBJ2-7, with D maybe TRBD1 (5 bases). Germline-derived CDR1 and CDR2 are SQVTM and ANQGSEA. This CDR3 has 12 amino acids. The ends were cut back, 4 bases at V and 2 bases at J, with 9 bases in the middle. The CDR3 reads CSVVQDTYEQYF. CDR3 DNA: TGCAGCGTTGTACAGGACACCTACGAGCAGTACTTC.

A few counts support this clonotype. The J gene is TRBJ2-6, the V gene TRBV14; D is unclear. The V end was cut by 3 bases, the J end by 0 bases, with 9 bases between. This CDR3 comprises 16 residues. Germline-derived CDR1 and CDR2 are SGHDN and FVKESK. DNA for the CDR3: TGTGCCAGCAGCCACTACCTCTCCTCTGGGGCCAACGTCCTGACTTTC. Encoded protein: CASSHYLSSGANVLTF.

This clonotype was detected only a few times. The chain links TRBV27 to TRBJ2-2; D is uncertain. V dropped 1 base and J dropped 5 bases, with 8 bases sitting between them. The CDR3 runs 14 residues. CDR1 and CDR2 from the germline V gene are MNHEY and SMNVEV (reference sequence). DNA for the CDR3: TGTGCCAGCAGTTTATATCCGCCGACCGGGGAGCTGTTTTTT. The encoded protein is CASSLYPPTGELFF.

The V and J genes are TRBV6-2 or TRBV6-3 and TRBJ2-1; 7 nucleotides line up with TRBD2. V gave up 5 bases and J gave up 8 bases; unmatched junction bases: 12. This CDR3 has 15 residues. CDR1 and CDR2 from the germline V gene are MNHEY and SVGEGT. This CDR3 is CASSVLAGSFDEQFF. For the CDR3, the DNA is TGTGCCAGCAGTGTTTTAGCGGGCAGTTTCGATGAGCAGTTCTTC.

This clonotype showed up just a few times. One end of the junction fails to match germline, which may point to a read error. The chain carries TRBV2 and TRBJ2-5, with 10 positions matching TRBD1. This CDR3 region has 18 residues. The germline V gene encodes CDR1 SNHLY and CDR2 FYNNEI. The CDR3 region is CACSPDRDRGPLRKTQYF. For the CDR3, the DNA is TGTGCCTGCAGCCCCGACCGGGACAGGGGTCCCCTAAGGAAGACCCAGTACTTC.

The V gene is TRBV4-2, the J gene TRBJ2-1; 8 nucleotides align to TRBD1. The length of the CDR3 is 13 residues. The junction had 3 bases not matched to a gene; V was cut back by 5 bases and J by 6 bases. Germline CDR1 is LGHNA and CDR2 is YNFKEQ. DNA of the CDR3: TGTGCCAGCAGCGCCACAGGGGGCAATGAGCAGTTCTTC. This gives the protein CASSATGGNEQFF.

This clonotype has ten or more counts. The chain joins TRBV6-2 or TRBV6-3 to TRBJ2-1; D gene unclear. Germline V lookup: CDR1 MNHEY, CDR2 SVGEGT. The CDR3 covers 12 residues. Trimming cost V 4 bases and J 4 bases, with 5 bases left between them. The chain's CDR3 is CASSLQYNEQFF. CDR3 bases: TGTGCCAGCAGTTTGCAATACAATGAGCAGTTCTTC.

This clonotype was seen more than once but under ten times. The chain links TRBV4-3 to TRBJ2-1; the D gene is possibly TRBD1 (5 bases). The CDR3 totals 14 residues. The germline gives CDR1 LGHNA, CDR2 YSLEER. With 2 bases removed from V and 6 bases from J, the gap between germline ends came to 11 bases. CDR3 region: CASSQISGINEQFF. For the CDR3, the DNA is TGCGCCAGCAGCCAAATTTCAGGGATCAATGAGCAGTTCTTC.

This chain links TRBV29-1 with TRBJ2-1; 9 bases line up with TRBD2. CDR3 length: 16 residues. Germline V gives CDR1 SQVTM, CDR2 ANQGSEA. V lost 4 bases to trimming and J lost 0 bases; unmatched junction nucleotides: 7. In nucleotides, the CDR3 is TGCAGCGTTGCCAGCGGGAGGTCTCCCTCCTACAATGAGCAGTTCTTC. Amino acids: CSVASGRSPSYNEQFF.

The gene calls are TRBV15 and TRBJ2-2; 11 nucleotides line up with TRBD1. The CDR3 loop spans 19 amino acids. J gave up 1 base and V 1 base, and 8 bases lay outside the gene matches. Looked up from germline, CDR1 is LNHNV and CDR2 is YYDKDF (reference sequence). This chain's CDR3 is CATSRVPDRGRWNTGELFF. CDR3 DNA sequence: TGTGCCACCAGCAGAGTGCCGGACAGGGGGCGATGGAACACCGGGGAGCTGTTTTTT.

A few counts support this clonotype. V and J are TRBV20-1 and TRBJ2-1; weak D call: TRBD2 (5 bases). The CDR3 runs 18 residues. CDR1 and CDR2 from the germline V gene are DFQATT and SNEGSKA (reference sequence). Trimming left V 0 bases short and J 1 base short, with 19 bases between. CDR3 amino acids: CSARDLWAVGDSYNEQFF. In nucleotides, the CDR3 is TGCAGTGCTAGAGATTTATGGGCTGTGGGAGATTCCTACAATGAGCAGTTCTTC.

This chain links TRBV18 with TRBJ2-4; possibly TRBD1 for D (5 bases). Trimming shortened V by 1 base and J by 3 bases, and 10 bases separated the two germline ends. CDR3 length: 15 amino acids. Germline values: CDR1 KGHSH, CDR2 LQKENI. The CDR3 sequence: CASSPLQGLKNIQYF. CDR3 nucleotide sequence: TGTGCCAGCTCACCACTCCAGGGTCTCAAAAACATTCAGTACTTC.